These 17 T cell receptor beta chains were sequenced from one sample in a study of CD8 T cells in ankylosing spondylitis. Their specific antigens are unknown. TCRdb re-called the 5' RACE reads through MiXCR, storing one row per CDR3 protein. The table has tens of thousands of distinct CDR3 sequences, approximately 8.9% seen once. Findings and limits, study-wide: In ankylosing spondylitis blood, a motif of roughly 8 highly homologous TCR beta variants appeared characteristic.

The source material was blood, either unsorted or a sorted T cell fraction (not recorded which). These receptors were taken from a male donor with ankylosing spondylitis.

The CDR3 DNA follows: TGTGCCACCAGCAGAGATCGCGGCAGGGGCTGGCCCCAGCATTTT. Encoded protein: CATSRDRGRGWPQHF. V is TRBV15 and J is TRBJ1-5, with D tentatively TRBD1 (6 bases). Germline lookup yields CDR1 LNHNV and CDR2 YYDKDF (reference sequence). CDR3 length equals 15 residues. Between the trimmed V and J ends, which lost 0 bases and 9 bases, there was a span of 15 bases.

The chain carries TRBV28 and TRBJ2-1; D uncertain. From germline, CDR1 is MDHEN and CDR2 SYDVKM. This CDR3 spans 12 amino acids. Trimming stripped 5 bases from V and 8 bases from J, with 10 bases between. As DNA, the CDR3 is TGTGCCAGCAGTATTACAGTTTATGAGCAGTTCTTC. This encodes CASSITVYEQFF.

V is TRBV5-1 and J is TRBJ2-2; 7 bases fit TRBD2. Unmatched junction bases numbered 7, after V lost 2 bases and J lost 0 bases. Per germline, CDR1 SGHRS and CDR2 YFSETQ. The CDR3 length is 17 residues. The CDR3, as DNA: TGCGCCAGCAGCTTAAGCCCGCTAGCGGCGAACACCGGGGAGCTGTTTTTT. Translated: CASSLSPLAANTGELFF. Full variable domain (missing parts from reference TRBV5-1 and TRBJ2-2): KAGVTQTPRYLIKTRGQQVTLSCSPISGHRSVSWYQQTPGQGLQFLFEYFSETQRNKGNFPGRFSGRQFSNSRSEMNVSTLELGDSALYLCASSLSPLAANTGELFFGEGSRLTVL.

This clonotype was detected many times. The chain carries TRBV7-9 and TRBJ1-3; 7 bases line up with TRBD1. Germline CDR1 SEHNR, CDR2 FQNEAQ (reference sequence). V lost 1 base to trimming and J lost 4 bases; unmatched junction nucleotides: 10. This CDR3 has 17 residues. CDR3 protein: CASSLGTSTGKGNTIYF. CDR3 in DNA: TGTGCCAGCAGCTTAGGTACTTCGACAGGGAAAGGAAACACCATATATTTT.

This clonotype appeared a few times. The rearrangement joins TRBV20-1 to TRBJ2-7; D might be TRBD1 or TRBD2, each matching 6 bases. From germline, CDR1 is DFQATT and CDR2 SNEGSKA (reference sequence). The V and J ends lost 5 bases and 4 bases respectively, with 21 bases between them. This CDR3 region has 15 residues. The CDR3 region is CSASDLLWGAYEQYV. For the CDR3, the DNA is TGCAGTGCTTCGGACCTCCTCTGGGGGGCATACGAGCAGTACGTC.

This clonotype appeared a few times. V and J are TRBV7-9 and TRBJ2-1, with D uncertain. Germline assignment: CDR1 SEHNR and CDR2 FQNEAQ (reference sequence). The CDR3 sequence is 14 residues long. V gave up 1 base and J gave up 4 bases, with 8 bases separating them. The DNA for the CDR3 is TGTGCCAGCAGCTTAGAGGTGGGTTACAATGAGCAGTTCTTC. Amino acid sequence: CASSLEVGYNEQFF.

This clonotype was seen repeatedly, ten times or more. This chain joins TRBV7-9 and TRBJ2-5; tentatively, D is TRBD2 (5 bases). V dropped 3 bases and J dropped 4 bases, with 9 bases sitting between them. Germline V CDR1 and CDR2: SEHNR, FQNEAQ (reference sequence). This CDR3 is built from 13 residues. The CDR3 reads CASSFMGRETQYF. The CDR3 nucleotides are TGTGCCAGCAGCTTCATGGGGAGAGAGACCCAGTACTTC.

This clonotype has ten or more counts. This sequence joins TRBV11-1 and TRBJ1-2, with D tentatively TRBD1 (5 bases). The V gene lost 5 bases and the J gene lost 4 bases, with 26 bases spanning the gap. From germline, CDR1 is SGHAT and CDR2 FQDESV (reference sequence). CDR3 size: 18 residues. DNA of the CDR3: TGTGCCAGCAGCCCCCGGGCCGGGGACTTCTCCGTCGGCTATGGCTACACCTTC. It yields the protein CASSPRAGDFSVGYGYTF.

This clonotype occurred a few times. The chain links TRBV10-3 to TRBJ2-5; D is tentatively TRBD1 or TRBD2 (5 bases each). The V gene's germline CDR1 is ENHRY and CDR2 SYGVKD. V lost 6 bases to trimming and J lost 5 bases, with 16 bases between them. The CDR3 extends over 14 amino acids. The CDR3 DNA reads as TGTGCCATCAGCCCCAGGGACGGTCGGGAGACCCAGTACTTC. As protein: CAISPRDGRETQYF.

V and J are TRBV11-3 and TRBJ1-1; D gene uncertain. Deletions cut 5 bases from V and 3 bases from J, with 10 bases between. Germline V gene lookup returns CDR1 SGHNT and CDR2 YENEEA. This CDR3 is 13 amino acids long. DNA for the CDR3: TGTGCCAGCAGCGCGCGCAGGCACACTGAAGCTTTCTTT. Its protein product is CASSARRHTEAFF.

This clonotype was seen many times. The genes are TRBV10-1 and TRBJ2-2; D ambiguous. V lost 4 bases and J 0 bases, leaving 6 bases between the germline ends. Germline V CDR1 and CDR2: WNHNN, SYGVQD (reference sequence). This CDR3 is built from 14 residues. The CDR3 bases are TGCGCCAGCAGTGGGCTAGCGAACACCGGGGAGCTGTTTTTT. Amino acid sequence: CASSGLANTGELFF.

In this sample, this clonotype turned up a few times. The chain joins TRBV11-3 to TRBJ2-3; 7 bases fit TRBD1. V was clipped by 1 base and J by 2 bases; unmatched bases: 9. CDR1 is SGHNT and CDR2 is YENEEA in the germline V gene. The CDR3 loop spans 17 amino acids. The CDR3 DNA is TGTGCCAGCAGCTTAGCCGGGACAGCAGTTGCCACAGATACGCAGTATTTT. This codes for CASSLAGTAVATDTQYF.

At least ten counts were recorded for this clonotype. V gene TRBV29-1 combines with J gene TRBJ2-2, with D perhaps TRBD2 (6 bases). Germline-derived CDR1 and CDR2 are SQVTM and ANQGSEA. The CDR3 covers 12 residues. This chain's CDR3 is CILTSTTGELFF. Written as DNA, the CDR3 is TGCATCCTGACTAGTACAACCGGGGAGCTGTTTTTT.

In the case of this clonotype: The junction shows a germline mismatch at one end, possibly a read error. The genes are TRBV7-6 and TRBJ1-5, with TRBD1 identical over 11 bases. The CDR3 length is 16 residues. In germline, CDR1 is SGHVS, CDR2 FNYEAQ. The CDR3 here is CASSPGTGGGNQPQRF. CDR3 DNA: TGTGCCAGCAGCCCCGGGACAGGGGGTGGTAATCAGCCCCAGCGTTTT.

V and J are TRBV6-1 and TRBJ2-2; D might be TRBD2 (5 bases). The CDR3 loop spans 14 amino acids. Germline V gene sequence: CDR1 MNHNS, CDR2 SASEGT. V shed 6 bases and J shed 4 bases, with 12 bases lying between them. In DNA, the CDR3 is TGTGCCAGCAGCGCCGGTGAGGGCACCGGGGAGCTGTTTTTT. This encodes CASSAGEGTGELFF.

Judged by abundance, this clonotype is medium-sized. The gene calls are TRBV29-1 and TRBJ2-1, with D hard to call. CDR3 length equals 10 residues. Trimming shortened V by 7 bases and J by 9 bases, and 10 bases separated the two germline ends. Germline V gene lookup returns CDR1 SQVTM and CDR2 ANQGSEA. The CDR3 here is CSAVSGEQFF. CDR3 in DNA: TGCAGCGCCGTCAGTGGTGAGCAGTTCTTC.

This rearrangement joins TRBV11-2 to TRBJ2-3; the D gene is possibly TRBD2 (6 bases). V dropped 5 bases and J dropped 6 bases, with 15 bases sitting between them. Germline V gene sequence: CDR1 SGHAT, CDR2 FQNNGV. This CDR3 comprises 14 residues. The CDR3 sequence is CASSPEGQDDTQYF. The CDR3 DNA is TGTGCCAGCAGCCCGGAGGGCCAGGACGATACGCAGTATTTT.